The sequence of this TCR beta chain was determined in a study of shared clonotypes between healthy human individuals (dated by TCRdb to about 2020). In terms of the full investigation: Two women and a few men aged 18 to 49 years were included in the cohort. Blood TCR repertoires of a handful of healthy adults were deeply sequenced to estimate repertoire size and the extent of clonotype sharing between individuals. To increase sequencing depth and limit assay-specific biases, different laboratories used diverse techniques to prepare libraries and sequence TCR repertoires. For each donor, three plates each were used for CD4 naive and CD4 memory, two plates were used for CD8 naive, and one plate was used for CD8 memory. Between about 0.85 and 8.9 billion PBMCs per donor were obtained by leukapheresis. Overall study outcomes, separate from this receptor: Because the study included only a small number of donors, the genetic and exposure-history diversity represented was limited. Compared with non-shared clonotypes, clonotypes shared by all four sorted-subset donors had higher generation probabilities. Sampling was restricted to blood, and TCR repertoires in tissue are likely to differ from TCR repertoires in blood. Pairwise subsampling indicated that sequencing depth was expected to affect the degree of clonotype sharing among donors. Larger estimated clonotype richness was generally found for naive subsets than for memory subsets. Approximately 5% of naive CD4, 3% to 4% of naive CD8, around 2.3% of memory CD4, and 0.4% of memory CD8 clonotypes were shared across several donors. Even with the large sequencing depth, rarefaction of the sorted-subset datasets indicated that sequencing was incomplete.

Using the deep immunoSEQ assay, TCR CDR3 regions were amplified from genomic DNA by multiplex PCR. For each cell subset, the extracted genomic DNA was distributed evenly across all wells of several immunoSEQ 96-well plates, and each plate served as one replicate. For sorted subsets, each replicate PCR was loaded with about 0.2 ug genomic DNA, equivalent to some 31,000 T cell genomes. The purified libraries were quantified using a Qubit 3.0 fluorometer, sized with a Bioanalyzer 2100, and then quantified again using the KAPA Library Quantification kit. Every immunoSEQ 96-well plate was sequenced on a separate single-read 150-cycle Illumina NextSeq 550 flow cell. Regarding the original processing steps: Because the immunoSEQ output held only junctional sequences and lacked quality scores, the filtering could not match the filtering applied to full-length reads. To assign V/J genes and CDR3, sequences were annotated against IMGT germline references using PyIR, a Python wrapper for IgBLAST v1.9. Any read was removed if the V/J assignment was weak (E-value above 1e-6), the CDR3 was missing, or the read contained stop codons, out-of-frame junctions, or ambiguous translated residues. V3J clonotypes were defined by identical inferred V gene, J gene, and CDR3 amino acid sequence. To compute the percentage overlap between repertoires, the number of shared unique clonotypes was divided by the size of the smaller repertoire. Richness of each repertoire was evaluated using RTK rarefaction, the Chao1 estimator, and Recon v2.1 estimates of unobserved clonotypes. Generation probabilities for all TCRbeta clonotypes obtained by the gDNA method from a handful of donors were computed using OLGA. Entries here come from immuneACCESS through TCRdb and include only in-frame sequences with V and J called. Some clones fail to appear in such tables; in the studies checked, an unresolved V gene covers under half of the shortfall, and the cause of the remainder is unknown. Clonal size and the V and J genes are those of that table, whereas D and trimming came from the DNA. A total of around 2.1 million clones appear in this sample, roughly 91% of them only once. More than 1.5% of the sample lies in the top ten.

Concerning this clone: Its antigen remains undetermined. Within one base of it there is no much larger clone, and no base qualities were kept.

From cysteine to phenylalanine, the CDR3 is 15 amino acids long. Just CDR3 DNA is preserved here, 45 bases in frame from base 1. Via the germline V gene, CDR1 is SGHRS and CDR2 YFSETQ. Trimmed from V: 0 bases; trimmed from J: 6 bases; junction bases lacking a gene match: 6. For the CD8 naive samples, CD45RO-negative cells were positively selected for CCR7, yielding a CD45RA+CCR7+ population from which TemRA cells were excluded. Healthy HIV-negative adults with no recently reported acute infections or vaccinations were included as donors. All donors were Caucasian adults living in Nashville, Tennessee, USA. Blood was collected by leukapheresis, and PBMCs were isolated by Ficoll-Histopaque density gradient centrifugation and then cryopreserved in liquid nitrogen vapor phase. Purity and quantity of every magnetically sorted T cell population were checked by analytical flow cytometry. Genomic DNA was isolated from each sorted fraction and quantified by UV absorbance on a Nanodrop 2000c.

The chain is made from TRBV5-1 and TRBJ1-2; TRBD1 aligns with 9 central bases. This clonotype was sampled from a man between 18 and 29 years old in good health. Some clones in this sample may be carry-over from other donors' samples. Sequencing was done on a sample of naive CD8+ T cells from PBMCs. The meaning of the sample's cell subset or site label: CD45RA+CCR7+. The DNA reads TGCGCCAGCAGCTTGGATGGGACAGGGTTTAATGGCTACACCTTC. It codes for CASSLDGTGFNGYTF.